This T cell receptor (beta chain) appears in the sequencing data of a study of beta chain features in type 1 diabetes. With regard to this clone: Its cognate antigen is unknown.

Overall study results and limits: Because the template was cDNA, high-expressing cells might be over-represented. Researchers reported that naive, central memory and Treg TCRB repertoires appeared more similar in patients than in healthy donors. Moderately but significantly shorter TCRB CDR3s were found in Type 1 diabetes patients in all four CD4+ subsets. Type 1 diabetes patients had fewer VDJ junction insertions and more deletions.

This CDR3 spans 16 amino acids. Germline CDR1 SGHVS, CDR2 FQNEAQ. Germline trimming cut 7 bases from V and 6 bases from J; bases unmatched to any gene: 14. Every bit of the isolated RNA underwent reverse transcription, so sequencing read expressed TCRB transcripts. TCRdb keeps only in-frame clones here, not all; method: immunoSEQ multiplex PCR. The sample lists some 900,000 clones; roughly 15% were seen once. The chain is built from TRBV7-8 and TRBJ2-1, with 8 bases identical to TRBD1. The sample consisted of naive CD4+ T cells from blood. This receptor was obtained from a woman younger than 30 in good health. CDR3: CASNTYPDRASNEQFF. The CDR3 DNA is TGTGCCAGCAACACTTACCCGGACAGGGCATCCAATGAGCAGTTCTTC.